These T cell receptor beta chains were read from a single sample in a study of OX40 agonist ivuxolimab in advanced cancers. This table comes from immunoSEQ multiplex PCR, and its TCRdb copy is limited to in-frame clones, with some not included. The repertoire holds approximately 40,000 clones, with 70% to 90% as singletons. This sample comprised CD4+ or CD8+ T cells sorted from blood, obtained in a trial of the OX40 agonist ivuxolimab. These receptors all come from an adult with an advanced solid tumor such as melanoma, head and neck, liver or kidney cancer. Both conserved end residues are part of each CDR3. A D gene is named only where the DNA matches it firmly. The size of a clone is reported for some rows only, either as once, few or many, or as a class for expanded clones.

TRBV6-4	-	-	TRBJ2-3	CASSAGFTSTDTQYF	TGTGCCAGCAGTGCGGGCTTTACAAGCACAGATACGCAGTATTTT
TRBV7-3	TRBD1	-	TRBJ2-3	CASSLRGTGATDTQYF	TGTGCCAGCAGCTTAAGGGGGACAGGGGCCACAGATACGCAGTATTTT
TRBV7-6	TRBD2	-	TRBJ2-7	CASSLVPSGGADEQYF	TGTGCCAGCAGCTTAGTCCCCAGCGGGGGGGCGGACGAGCAGTACTTC
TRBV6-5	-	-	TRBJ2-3	CASSSGMEHTVQYF	TGTGCCAGCAGTTCAGGGATGGAGCACACGGTCCAGTATTTT
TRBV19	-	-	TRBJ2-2	CASSIGGRGELFF	TGTGCCAGTAGTATAGGAGGTCGTGGGGAGCTGTTTTTT
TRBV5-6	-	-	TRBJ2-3	CASRPSGSLLWDTQYF	TGTGCCAGCAGGCCCAGTGGGTCCCTGCTGTGGGATACGCAGTATTTT
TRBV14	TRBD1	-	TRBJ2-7	CASSQDMGTGNQGRYEQYF	TGTGCCAGCAGCCAAGATATGGGGACAGGTAATCAGGGCCGGTACGAGCAGTACTTC
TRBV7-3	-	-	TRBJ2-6	CASSLSPSAGANVLTF	TGTGCCAGCAGCTTAAGCCCCAGCGCTGGGGCCAACGTCCTGACTTTC
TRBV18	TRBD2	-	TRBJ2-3	CASSPGGTYTDTQYF	TGTGCCAGCTCACCGGGGGGGACTTACACAGATACGCAGTATTTT
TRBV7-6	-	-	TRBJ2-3	CASSLRNRVTDTQYF	TGTGCCAGCAGCTTAAGGAACAGGGTAACAGATACGCAGTATTTT
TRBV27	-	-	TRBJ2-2	CASSLFSGELFF	TGTGCCAGCAGTTTATTTTCCGGGGAGCTGTTTTTT
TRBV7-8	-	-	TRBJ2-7	CASSLVQGLSYEQYF	TGTGCCAGCAGCTTGGTCCAGGGGCTTTCCTACGAGCAGTACTTC
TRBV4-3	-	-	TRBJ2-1	CASSQDPPGTYNEQFF	TGCGCCAGCAGCCAAGATCCACCGGGGACCTACAATGAGCAGTTCTTC
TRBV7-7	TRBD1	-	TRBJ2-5	CASSLDRAQETQYF	TGTGCCAGCAGCCTTGACAGGGCCCAAGAGACCCAGTACTTC
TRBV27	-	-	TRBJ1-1	CASSFVWYTEAFF	TGTGCCAGCAGTTTTGTGTGGTACACTGAAGCTTTCTTT
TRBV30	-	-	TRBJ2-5	CAWTPGDDETQYF	TGTGCCTGGACGCCAGGGGATGATGAGACCCAGTACTTC
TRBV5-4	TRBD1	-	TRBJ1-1	CASSPRGQANTEAFF	TGTGCCAGCAGCCCTAGGGGACAGGCGAACACTGAAGCTTTCTTT
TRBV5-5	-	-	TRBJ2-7	CASSLVGDLRSSYEQYF	TGTGCCAGCAGCTTGGTAGGGGACTTACGGAGCTCCTACGAGCAGTACTTC
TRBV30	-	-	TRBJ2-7	CAWTGWGREQYF	TGTGCCTGGACAGGGTGGGGGAGGGAGCAGTACTTC
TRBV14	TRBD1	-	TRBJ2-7	CASSQARQGRSYEQYF	TGTGCCAGCAGCCAAGCGAGACAGGGAAGGAGCTACGAGCAGTACTTC
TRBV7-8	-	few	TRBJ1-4	CASSLYRGEEKLFF	TGTGCCAGCAGCTTATACAGAGGCGAGGAAAAACTGTTTTTT
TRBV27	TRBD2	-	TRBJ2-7	CASSPVGGSSYEQYF	TGTGCCAGCAGTCCCGTGGGGGGGAGCTCCTACGAGCAGTACTTC
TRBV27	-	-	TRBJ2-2	CASSLWGTGELFF	TGTGCCAGCAGTTTATGGGGCACCGGGGAGCTGTTTTTT
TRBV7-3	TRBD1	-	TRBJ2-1	CASSLNPPDRAHEQFF	TGTGCCAGCAGCTTAAACCCCCCCGACAGGGCTCATGAGCAGTTCTTC
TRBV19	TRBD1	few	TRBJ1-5	CASTYVGTGNQPQHF	TGTGCCAGTACCTACGTGGGGACAGGAAATCAGCCCCAGCATTTT
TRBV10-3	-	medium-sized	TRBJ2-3	CAISESMGAPDTQYF	TGTGCCATCAGTGAGTCGATGGGGGCCCCAGATACGCAGTATTTT
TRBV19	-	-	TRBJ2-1	CASSIGSSYNEQFF	TGTGCCAGTAGTATAGGGAGCTCCTACAATGAGCAGTTCTTC
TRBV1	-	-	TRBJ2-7	CTSSQDRRPSSYEQYF	TGCACCAGCAGCCAAGACAGGAGACCGAGCTCCTACGAGCAGTACTTC
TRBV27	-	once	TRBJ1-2	CASSTLGTSTSSRVYGYTF	TGTGCCAGCAGTACCTTGGGAACATCCACTAGCTCGCGGGTCTATGGCTACACCTTC
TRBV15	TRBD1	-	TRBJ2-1	CATSRFRDRDNEQFF	TGTGCCACCAGCAGATTCCGGGACAGGGACAATGAGCAGTTCTTC
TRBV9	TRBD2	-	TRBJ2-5	CASSPAGGGFGETQYF	TGTGCCAGCAGCCCAGCGGGAGGTGGTTTCGGAGAGACCCAGTACTTC
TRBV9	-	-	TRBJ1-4	CASSVGGRANEKLFF	TGTGCCAGCAGCGTAGGGGGGAGGGCTAATGAAAAACTGTTTTTT
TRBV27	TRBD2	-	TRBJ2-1	CASSVRLAGDNEQFF	TGTGCCAGCAGTGTACGACTAGCGGGGGACAATGAGCAGTTCTTC
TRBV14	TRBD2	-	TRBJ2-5	CASSPTSGRETQYF	TGTGCCAGCAGCCCCACTAGCGGGAGGGAGACCCAGTACTTC
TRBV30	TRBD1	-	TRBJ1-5	CAWSTGTGNQPQHF	TGTGCCTGGAGTACCGGGACAGGGAATCAGCCCCAGCATTTT
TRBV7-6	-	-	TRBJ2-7	CASSLAEAGRSSYEQYF	TGTGCCAGCAGCTTAGCGGAGGCGGGGCGGTCCTCCTACGAGCAGTACTTC
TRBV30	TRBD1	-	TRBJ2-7	CAWRDREVGYEQYF	TGTGCCTGGAGAGACAGGGAAGTAGGGTACGAGCAGTACTTC
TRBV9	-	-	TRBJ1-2	CASSPWPDGYTF	TGTGCCAGCAGCCCCTGGCCAGATGGCTACACCTTC
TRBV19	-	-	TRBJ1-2	CASSIGAAGYGYTF	TGTGCCAGTAGTATCGGTGCGGCTGGGTATGGCTACACCTTC
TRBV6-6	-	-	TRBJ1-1	CASSYSTNTEAFF	TGTGCCAGCAGTTACTCGACGAACACTGAAGCTTTCTTT
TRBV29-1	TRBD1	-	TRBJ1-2	CSAVGGEGGNGYTF	TGCAGCGCGGTAGGGGGCGAGGGAGGGAATGGCTACACCTTC
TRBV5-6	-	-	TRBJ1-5	CASSLGSQPQHF	TGTGCCAGCAGCTTGGGAAGTCAGCCCCAGCATTTT
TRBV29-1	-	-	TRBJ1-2	CSVDRANYGYTF	TGCAGCGTTGACAGGGCCAACTATGGCTACACCTTC
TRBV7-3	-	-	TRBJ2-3	CASSSDRSTDTQYF	TGTGCCAGCAGCTCGGACCGAAGCACAGATACGCAGTATTTT
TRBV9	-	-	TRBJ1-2	CASSSRREVGPDNYGYTF	TGTGCCAGCAGCTCTCGTCGAGAGGTGGGGCCCGATAACTATGGCTACACCTTC
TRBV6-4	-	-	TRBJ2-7	CASSGRLF	TGTGCCAGCAGCGGCCGCCTCTTC
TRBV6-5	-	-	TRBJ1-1	CASRTDTEAFF	TGTGCCAGTAGGACAGACACTGAAGCTTTCTTT
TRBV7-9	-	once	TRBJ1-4	CASSFDQGRKLFF	TGTGCCAGCAGCTTCGATCAGGGGAGAAAACTGTTTTTT
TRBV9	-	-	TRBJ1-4	CASSYAGTANEKLFF	TGTGCCAGCAGCTACGCAGGGACTGCTAATGAAAAACTGTTTTTT
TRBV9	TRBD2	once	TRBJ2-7	CASSVGGGTHEQYF	TGTGCCAGCAGCGTAGGGGGAGGGACCCACGAGCAGTACTTC
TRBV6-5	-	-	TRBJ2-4	CASSYSGGGNIQYF	TGTGCCAGCAGTTACTCCGGGGGCGGAAACATTCAGTACTTC